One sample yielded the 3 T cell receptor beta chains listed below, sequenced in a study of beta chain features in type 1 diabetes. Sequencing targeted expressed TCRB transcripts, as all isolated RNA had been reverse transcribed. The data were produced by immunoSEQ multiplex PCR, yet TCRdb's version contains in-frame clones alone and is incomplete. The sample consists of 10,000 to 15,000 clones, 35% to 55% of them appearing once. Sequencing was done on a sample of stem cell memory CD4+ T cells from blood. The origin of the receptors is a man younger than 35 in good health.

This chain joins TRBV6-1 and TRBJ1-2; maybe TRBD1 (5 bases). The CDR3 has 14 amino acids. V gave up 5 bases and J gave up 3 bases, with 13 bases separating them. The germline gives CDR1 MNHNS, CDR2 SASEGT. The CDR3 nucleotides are TGTGCCAGCAGTCCCCAGGGATTGCACTATGGCTACACCTTC. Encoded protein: CASSPQGLHYGYTF.

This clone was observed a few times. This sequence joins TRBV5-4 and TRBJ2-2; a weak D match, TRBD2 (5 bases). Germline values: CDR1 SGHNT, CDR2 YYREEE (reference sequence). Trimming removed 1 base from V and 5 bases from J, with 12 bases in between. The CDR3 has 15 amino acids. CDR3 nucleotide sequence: TGTGCCAGCAGCTTGCCGGACCCGGGGACCGGGGAGCTGTTTTTT. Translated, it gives CASSLPDPGTGELFF.

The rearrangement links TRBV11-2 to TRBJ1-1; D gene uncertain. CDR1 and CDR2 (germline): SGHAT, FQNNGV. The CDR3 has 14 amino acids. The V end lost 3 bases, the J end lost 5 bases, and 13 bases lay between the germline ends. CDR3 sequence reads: CASSFGVEFTEAFF. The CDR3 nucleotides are TGTGCCAGCAGCTTCGGAGTAGAGTTTACTGAAGCTTTCTTT. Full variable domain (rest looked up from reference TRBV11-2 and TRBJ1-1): EAGVAQSPRYKIIEKRQSVAFWCNPISGHATLYWYQQILGQGPKLLIQFQNNGVVDDSQLPKDRFSAERLKGVDSTLKIQPAKLEDSAVYLCASSFGVEFTEAFFGQGTRLTVV.